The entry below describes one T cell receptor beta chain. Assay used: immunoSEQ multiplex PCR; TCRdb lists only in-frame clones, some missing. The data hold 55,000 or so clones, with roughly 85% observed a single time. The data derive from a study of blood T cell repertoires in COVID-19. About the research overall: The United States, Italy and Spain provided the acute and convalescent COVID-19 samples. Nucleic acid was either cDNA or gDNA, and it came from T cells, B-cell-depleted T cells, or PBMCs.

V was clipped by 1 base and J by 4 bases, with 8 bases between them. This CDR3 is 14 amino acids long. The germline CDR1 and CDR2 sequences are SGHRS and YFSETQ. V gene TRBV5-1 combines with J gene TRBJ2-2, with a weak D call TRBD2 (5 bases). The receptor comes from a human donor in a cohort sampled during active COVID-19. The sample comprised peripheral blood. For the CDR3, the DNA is TGCGCCAGCAGCTTGACGGGGAGCACCGGGGAGCTGTTTTTT. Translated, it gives CASSLTGSTGELFF.